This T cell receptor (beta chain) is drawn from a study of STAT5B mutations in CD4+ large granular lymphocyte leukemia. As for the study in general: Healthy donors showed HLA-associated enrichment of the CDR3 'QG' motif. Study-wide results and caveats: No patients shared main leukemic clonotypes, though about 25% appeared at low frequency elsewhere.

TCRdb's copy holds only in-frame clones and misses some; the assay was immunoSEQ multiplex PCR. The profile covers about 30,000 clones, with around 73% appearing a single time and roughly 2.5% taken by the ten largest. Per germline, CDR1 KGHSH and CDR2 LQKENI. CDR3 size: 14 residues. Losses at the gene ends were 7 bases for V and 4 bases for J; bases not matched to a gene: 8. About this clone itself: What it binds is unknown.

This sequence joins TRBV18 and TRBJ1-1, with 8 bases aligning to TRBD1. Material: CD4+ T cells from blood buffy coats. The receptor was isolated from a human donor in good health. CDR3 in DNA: TGTGCCAGCTTTAATCAGGGGGCTGGCACTGAAGCTTTCTTT. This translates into CASFNQGAGTEAFF.